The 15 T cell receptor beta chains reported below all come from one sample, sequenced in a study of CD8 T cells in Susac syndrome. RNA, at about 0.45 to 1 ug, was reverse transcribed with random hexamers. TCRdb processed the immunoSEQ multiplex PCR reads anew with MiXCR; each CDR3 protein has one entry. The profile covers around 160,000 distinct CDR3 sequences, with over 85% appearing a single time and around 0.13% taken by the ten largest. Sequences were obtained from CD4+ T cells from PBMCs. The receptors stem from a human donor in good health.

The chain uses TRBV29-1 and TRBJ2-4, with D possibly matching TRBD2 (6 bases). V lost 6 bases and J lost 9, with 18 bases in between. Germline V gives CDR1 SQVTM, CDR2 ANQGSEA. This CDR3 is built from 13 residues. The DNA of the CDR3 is TGCAGCGTCGGCGTGGGCGGGGTGGGCATTCAGTACTTC. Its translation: CSVGVGGVGIQYF.

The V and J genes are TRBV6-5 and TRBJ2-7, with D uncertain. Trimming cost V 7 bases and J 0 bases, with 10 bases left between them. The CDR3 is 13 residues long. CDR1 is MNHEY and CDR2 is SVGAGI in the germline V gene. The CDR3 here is CASTSSTSYEQYF. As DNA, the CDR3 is TGTGCCAGCACAAGCAGTACCTCCTACGAGCAGTACTTC.

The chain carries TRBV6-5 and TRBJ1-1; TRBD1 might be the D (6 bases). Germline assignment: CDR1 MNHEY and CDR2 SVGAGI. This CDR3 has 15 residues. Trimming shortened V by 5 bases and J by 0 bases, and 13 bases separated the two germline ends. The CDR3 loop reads CASSNQGGMNTEAFF. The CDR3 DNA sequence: TGTGCCAGCAGTAATCAAGGGGGGATGAACACTGAAGCTTTCTTT.

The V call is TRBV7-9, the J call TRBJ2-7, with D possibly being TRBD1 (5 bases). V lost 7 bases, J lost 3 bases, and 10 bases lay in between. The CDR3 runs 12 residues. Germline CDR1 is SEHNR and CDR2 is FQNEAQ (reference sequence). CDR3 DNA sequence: TGTGCCAGCACCTTGGACAACTACGAGCAGTACTTC. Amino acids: CASTLDNYEQYF. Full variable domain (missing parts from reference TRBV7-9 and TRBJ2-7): DTGVSQNPRHKITKRGQNVTFRCDPISEHNRLYWYRQTLGQGPEFLTYFQNEAQLEKSRLLSDRFSAERPKGSFSTLEIQRTEQGDSAMYLCASTLDNYEQYFGPGTRLTVT.

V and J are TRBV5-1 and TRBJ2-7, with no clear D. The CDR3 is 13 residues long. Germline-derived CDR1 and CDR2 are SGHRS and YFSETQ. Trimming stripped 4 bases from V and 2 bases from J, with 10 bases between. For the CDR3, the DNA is TGCGCCAGCAGCCCAGACGTGGCCTACGAGCAGTACTTC. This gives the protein CASSPDVAYEQYF. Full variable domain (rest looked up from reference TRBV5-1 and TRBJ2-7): KAGVTQTPRYLIKTRGQQVTLSCSPISGHRSVSWYQQTPGQGLQFLFEYFSETQRNKGNFPGRFSGRQFSNSRSEMNVSTLELGDSALYLCASSPDVAYEQYFGPGTRLTVT.

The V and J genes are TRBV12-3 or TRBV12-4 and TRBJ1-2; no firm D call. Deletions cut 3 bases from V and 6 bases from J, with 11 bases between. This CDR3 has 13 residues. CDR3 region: CASSFPGVDGYTF. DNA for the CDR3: TGTGCCAGCAGTTTCCCCGGGGTAGATGGCTACACCTTC.

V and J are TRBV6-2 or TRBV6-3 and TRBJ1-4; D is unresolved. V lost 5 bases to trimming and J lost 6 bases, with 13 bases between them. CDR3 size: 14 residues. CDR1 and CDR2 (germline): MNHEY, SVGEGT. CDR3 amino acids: CASSPGSHYEKLFF. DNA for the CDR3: TGTGCCAGCAGTCCGGGCAGCCACTATGAAAAACTGTTTTTT.

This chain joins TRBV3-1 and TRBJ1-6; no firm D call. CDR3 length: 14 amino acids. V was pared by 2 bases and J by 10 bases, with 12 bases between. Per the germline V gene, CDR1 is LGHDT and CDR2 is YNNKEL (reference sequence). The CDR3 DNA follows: TGTGCCAGCAGCCAACCCGGTGTTGGGTCACCCCTCCACTTT. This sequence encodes CASSQPGVGSPLHF. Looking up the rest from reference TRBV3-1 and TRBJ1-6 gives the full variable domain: DTAVSQTPKYLVTQMGNDKSIKCEQNLGHDTMYWYKQDSKKFLKIMFSYNNKELIINETVPNRFSPKSPDKAHLNLHINSLELGDSAVYFCASSQPGVGSPLHFGNGTRLTVT.

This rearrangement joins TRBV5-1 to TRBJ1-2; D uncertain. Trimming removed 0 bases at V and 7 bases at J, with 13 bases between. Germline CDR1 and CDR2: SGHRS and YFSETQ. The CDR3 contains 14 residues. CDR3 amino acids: CASSLGSGYRGYTF. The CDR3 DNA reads TGCGCCAGCAGCTTGGGATCGGGGTACCGTGGCTACACCTTC.

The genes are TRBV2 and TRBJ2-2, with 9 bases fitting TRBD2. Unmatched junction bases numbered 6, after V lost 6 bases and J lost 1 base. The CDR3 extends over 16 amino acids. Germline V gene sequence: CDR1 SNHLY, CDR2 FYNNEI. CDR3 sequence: CASRAGTSQNTGELFF. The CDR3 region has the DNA TGTGCCAGCAGGGCGGGGACTAGCCAGAACACCGGGGAGCTGTTTTTT.

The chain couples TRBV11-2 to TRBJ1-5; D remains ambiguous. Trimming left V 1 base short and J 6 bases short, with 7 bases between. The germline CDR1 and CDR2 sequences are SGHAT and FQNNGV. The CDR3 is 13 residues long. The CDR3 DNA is TGTGCCAGCAGCTTAGCTTGGAGTCAGCCCCAGCATTTT. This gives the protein CASSLAWSQPQHF.

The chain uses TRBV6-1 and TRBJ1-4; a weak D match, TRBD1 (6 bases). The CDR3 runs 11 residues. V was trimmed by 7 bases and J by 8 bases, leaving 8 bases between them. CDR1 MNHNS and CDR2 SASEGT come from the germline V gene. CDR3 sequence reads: CASTGAEKLFF. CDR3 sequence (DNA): TGTGCCAGCACAGGGGCCGAAAAACTGTTTTTT.

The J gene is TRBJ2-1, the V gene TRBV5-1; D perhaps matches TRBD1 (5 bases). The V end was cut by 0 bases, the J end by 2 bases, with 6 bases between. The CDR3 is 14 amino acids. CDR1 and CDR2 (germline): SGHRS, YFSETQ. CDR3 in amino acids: CASSLGGPYNEQFF. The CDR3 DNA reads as TGCGCCAGCAGCTTGGGGGGCCCCTACAATGAGCAGTTCTTC.

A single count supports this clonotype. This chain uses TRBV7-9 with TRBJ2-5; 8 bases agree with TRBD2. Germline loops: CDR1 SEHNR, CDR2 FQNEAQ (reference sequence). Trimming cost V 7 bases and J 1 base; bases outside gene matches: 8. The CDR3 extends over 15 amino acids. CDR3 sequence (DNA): TGTGCCAGCAACCCTATCCGGGGGGGCCAAGAGACCCAGTACTTC. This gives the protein CASNPIRGGQETQYF.

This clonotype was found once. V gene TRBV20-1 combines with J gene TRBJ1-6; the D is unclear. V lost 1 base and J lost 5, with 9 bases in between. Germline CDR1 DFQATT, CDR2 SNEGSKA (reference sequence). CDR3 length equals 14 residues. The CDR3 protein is CSARVGANNSPLHF. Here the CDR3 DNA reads TGCAGTGCTAGAGTTGGCGCGAATAATTCACCCCTCCACTTT.